Listed here are 10 T cell receptor beta chains from one sample, sequenced in a study of a mutant IDH1 vaccine in newly diagnosed glioma. No antigen is known for these receptors. TCRdb's copy holds only in-frame clones and misses some; the assay was immunoSEQ multiplex PCR. Altogether some 42,000 clones are present, 65% to 90% being singletons, with the ten largest covering 5.1%. Time point described: week 35, safety follow-up. A single vaccine dose contained 300 ug of mutant IDH1 20-mer peptide, and topical imiquimod was used with it. The sample was PBMCs, taken from a glioma patient whose treatment included an IDH1 peptide vaccine. These receptors all stem from a woman aged 50 to 60 with glioma.

This chain connects TRBV5-1 to TRBJ2-2; D possibly uses TRBD1 or TRBD2 (5 bases each). The V gene's germline CDR1 is SGHRS and CDR2 YFSETQ. This CDR3 is built from 18 residues. V was trimmed by 5 bases and J by 3 bases, leaving 23 bases between them. The DNA for the CDR3 is TGCGCCAGCAGGTCTCGCCCCGGGACGGACGGTTACACCGGGGAGCTGTTTTTT. Translated, it gives CASRSRPGTDGYTGELFF.

This chain uses TRBV28 with TRBJ2-7; D might be TRBD2 (6 bases). From germline, CDR1 is MDHEN and CDR2 SYDVKM. The ends were cut back, 5 bases at V and 1 base at J, with 21 bases in the middle. This CDR3 spans 17 amino acids. CDR3 region: CASSPSIGAGTSYEQYF. Written as DNA, the CDR3 is TGTGCCAGCAGTCCCTCAATCGGTGCAGGGACTTCCTACGAGCAGTACTTC. The full variable domain, rest sourced from reference TRBV28 and TRBJ2-7, is DVKVTQSSRYLVKRTGEKVFLECVQDMDHENMFWYRQDPGLGLRLIYFSYDVKMKEKGDIPEGYSVSREKKERFSLILESASTNQTSMYLCASSPSIGAGTSYEQYFGPGTRLTVT.

This chain joins TRBV9 and TRBJ2-2; D may be TRBD2 (6 bases). Trimming removed 3 bases from V and 3 bases from J, with 9 bases in between. This CDR3 comprises 14 residues. The V gene's germline CDR1 is SGDLS and CDR2 YYNGEE. CDR3 coding DNA: TGTGCCAGCAGCGGGGAGGTGTACACCGGGGAGCTGTTTTTT. Protein sequence: CASSGEVYTGELFF.

The rearrangement joins TRBV4-1 to TRBJ1-5; D call uncertain. This CDR3 is 14 amino acids long. CDR1 is MGHRA, CDR2 YSYEKL, per germline. Trimming stripped 0 bases from V and 7 bases from J, with 10 bases between. CDR3 DNA sequence: TGCGCCAGCAGCCAAGATTTATACGGGCAGCCCCAGCATTTT. Translation: CASSQDLYGQPQHF.

This clone occurred a few times. The rearrangement uses TRBV12-5 and TRBJ1-5; weak D call: TRBD1 (6 bases). The CDR3 runs 17 residues. The ends were cut back, 6 bases at V and 4 bases at J, with 22 bases in the middle. Per germline, CDR1 LGHNT and CDR2 FRNRAP. The DNA of the CDR3 is TGTGCTAGTGGACCTGGTCGAGCTGAACAGGGAAATCAGCCCCAGCATTTT. It translates to CASGPGRAEQGNQPQHF.

The V and J genes are TRBV5-4 and TRBJ1-6; 8 nucleotides align to TRBD1. The germline CDR1 and CDR2 sequences are SGHNT and YYREEE (reference sequence). With V trimmed by 3 bases and J by 8 bases, 10 bases remained unmatched. This CDR3 has 16 residues. CDR3: CASSSEPGQADSPLHF. Here the CDR3 DNA reads TGTGCCAGCAGCTCGGAACCGGGACAGGCGGATTCACCCCTCCACTTT.

This chain joins TRBV5-1 and TRBJ2-5, with TRBD2 identical over 11 bases. Germline CDR1 and CDR2: SGHRS and YFSETQ. Germline trimming cut 2 bases from V and 3 bases from J; bases unmatched to any gene: 9. The CDR3 is 17 residues long. This CDR3 is CASSFVPSGLAEETQYF. The CDR3 DNA is TGCGCCAGCAGCTTCGTCCCTTCGGGACTAGCGGAAGAGACCCAGTACTTC. The whole variable domain, remainder taken from reference TRBV5-1 and TRBJ2-5, is KAGVTQTPRYLIKTRGQQVTLSCSPISGHRSVSWYQQTPGQGLQFLFEYFSETQRNKGNFPGRFSGRQFSNSRSEMNVSTLELGDSALYLCASSFVPSGLAEETQYFGPGTRLLVL.

A few counts support this clone. This chain uses TRBV30 with TRBJ1-1; unclear D gene. The CDR3 extends over 13 amino acids. The germline CDR1 and CDR2 sequences are GTSNPN and SVGIG (reference sequence). Trimming took 5 bases from V and 0 from J, leaving 10 bases between them. CDR3 bases: TGTGCCTGGGAGGCAGACTTGAACACTGAAGCTTTCTTT. Amino acids: CAWEADLNTEAFF.

This rearrangement joins TRBV5-1 to TRBJ2-3; 8 bases match TRBD2. The CDR3 runs 19 residues. J was trimmed by 0 bases and V by 0 bases; bases with no gene match: 12. Germline lookup yields CDR1 SGHRS and CDR2 YFSETQ. The CDR3 here is CASSLAQKSAGASTDTQYF. CDR3 nucleotides: TGCGCCAGCAGCTTGGCCCAAAAGTCAGCGGGGGCCAGCACAGATACGCAGTATTTT.

V is TRBV2 and J is TRBJ1-3; weak D call: TRBD1 (6 bases). The length of the CDR3 is 15 residues. V dropped 9 bases and J dropped 4 bases, with 19 bases sitting between them. From germline, CDR1 is SNHLY and CDR2 FYNNEI. In DNA, the CDR3 is TGTGCCAGAAAACTAAAGGGGGATCAGGGAAACACCATATATTTT. It encodes CARKLKGDQGNTIYF.